This TCR beta chain was sequenced for a study of stem cell transplantation in POMP-related autoinflammatory disease. For the study at large: CD8+ T cells were low and CD4+ cells naive-skewed before transplant. Study results and caveats: Unique TRB V-J gene pairings were limited in number in patients with PRAID. In patients with PRAID, every analyzed T-cell subset tended to show lower diversity and higher clonality.

This clone was picked up one time. Its specificity is not known. One junction end disagrees with the germline gene, perhaps due to a read error. Libraries were prepared by immunoSEQ multiplex PCR; TCRdb keeps only in-frame clonotypes and omits some of them. The table has about 10,000 clones, around 90% seen once. The CDR3 extends over 12 amino acids. Germline values: CDR1 MGHRA, CDR2 YSYEKL. The chain carries TRBV4-1 and TRBJ2-3; no definite D call. This specimen consisted of CD8+ T cells from PBMCs, obtained before stem cell transplantation. The receptor comes from a human donor with POMP-related autoinflammation and immune dysregulation (PRAID). Here the CDR3 DNA reads TGCGCCAGCAGTCAAGAGACAGATACGCAGTATTTT. Translated, it gives CASSQETDTQYF.